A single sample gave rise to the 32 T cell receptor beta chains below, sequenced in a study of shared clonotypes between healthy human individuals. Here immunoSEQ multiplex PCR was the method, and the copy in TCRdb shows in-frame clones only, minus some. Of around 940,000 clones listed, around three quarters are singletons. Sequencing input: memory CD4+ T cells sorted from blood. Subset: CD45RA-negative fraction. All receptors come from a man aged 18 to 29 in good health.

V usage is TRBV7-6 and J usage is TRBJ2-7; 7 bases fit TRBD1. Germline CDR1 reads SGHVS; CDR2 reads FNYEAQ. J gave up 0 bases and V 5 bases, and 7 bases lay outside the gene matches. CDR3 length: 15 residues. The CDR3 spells CASSAHRDSSYEQYF. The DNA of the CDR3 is TGTGCCAGCAGCGCCCACCGGGACAGCTCCTACGAGCAGTACTTC.

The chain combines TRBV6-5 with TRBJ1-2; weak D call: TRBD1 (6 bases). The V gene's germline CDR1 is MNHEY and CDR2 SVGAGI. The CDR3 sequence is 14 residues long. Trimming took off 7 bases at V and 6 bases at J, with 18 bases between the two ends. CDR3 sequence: CASKDTRTVHGYTF. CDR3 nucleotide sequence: TGTGCCAGCAAGGACACCAGGACAGTCCATGGCTACACCTTC.

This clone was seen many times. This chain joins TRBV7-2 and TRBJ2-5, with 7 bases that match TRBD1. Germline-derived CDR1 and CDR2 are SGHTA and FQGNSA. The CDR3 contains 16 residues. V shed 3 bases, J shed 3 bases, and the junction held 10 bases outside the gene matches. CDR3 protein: CASSFKRNRGEETQYF. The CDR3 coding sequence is TGTGCCAGCAGCTTTAAACGGAACAGGGGAGAAGAGACCCAGTACTTC.

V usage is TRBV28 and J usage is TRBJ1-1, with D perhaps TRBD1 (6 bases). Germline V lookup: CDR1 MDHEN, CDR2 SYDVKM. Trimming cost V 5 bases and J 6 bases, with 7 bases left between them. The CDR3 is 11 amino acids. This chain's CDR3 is CASSRQAEAFF. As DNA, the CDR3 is TGTGCCAGCAGTAGACAGGCTGAAGCTTTCTTT.

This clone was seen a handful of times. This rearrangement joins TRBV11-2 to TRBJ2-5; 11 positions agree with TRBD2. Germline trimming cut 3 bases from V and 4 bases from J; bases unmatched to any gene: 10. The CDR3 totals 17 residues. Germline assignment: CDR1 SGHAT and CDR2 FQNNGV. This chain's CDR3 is CASSFFQTSGRAETQYF. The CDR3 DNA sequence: TGTGCCAGCAGCTTTTTTCAAACTAGCGGGAGAGCAGAGACCCAGTACTTC.

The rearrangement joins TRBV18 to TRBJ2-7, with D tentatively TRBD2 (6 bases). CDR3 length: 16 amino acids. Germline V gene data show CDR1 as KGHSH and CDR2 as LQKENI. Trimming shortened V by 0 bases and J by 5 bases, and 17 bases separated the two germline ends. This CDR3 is CASSPPNTGVGNEQYF. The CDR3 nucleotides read TGTGCCAGCTCACCACCTAATACGGGAGTAGGGAACGAGCAGTACTTC.

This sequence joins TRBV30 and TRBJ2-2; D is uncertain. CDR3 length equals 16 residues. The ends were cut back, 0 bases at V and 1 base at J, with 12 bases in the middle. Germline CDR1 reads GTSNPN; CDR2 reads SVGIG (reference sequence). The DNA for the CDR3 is TGTGCCTGGAGTGTATCGTTGAAAATGAACACCGGGGAGCTGTTTTTT. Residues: CAWSVSLKMNTGELFF.

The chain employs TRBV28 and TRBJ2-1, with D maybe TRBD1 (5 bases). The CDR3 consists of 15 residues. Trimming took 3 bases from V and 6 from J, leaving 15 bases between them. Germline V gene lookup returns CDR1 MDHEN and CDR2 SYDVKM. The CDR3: CASSFSWTTSNEQFF. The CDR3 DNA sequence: TGTGCCAGCAGTTTCAGTTGGACAACCTCCAATGAGCAGTTCTTC.

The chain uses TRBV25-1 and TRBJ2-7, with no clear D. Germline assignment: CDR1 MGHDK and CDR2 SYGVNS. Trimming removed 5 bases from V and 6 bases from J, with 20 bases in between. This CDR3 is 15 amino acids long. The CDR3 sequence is CASSPVGIGNGEQYF. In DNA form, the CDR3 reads TGTGCCAGCAGTCCGGTCGGTATTGGCAACGGCGAGCAGTACTTC.

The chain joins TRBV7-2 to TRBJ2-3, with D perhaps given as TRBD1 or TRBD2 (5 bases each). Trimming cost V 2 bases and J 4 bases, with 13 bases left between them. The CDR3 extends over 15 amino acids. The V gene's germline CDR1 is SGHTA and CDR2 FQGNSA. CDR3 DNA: TGTGCCAGCAGCTTACGGGGCGGGCGGGCAGATACGCAGTATTTT. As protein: CASSLRGGRADTQYF.

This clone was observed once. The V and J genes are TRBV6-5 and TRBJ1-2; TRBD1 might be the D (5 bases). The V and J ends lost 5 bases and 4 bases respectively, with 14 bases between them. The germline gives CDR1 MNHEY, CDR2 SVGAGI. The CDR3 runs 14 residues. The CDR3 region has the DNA TGTGCCAGCAGTAACCGGGGCGCCTCCTATGGCTACACCTTC. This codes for CASSNRGASYGYTF.

In DNA, the CDR3 is TGTGCCAGCAGTTTAGGCAGGGCCAATGAGCAGTTCTTC. Residues: CASSLGRANEQFF. The V gene is TRBV27, the J gene TRBJ2-1, with D tentatively TRBD1 (5 bases). Trimming left V 2 bases short and J 6 bases short, with 8 bases between. Germline CDR1 is MNHEY and CDR2 is SMNVEV (reference sequence). The CDR3 spans 13 residues.

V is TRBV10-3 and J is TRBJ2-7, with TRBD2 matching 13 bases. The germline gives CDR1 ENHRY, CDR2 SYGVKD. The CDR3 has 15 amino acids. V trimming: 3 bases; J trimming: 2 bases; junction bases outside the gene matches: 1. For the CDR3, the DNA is TGTGCCATCAGTGAAGGACTAGCGGGGGCCTACGAGCAGTACTTC. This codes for CAISEGLAGAYEQYF.

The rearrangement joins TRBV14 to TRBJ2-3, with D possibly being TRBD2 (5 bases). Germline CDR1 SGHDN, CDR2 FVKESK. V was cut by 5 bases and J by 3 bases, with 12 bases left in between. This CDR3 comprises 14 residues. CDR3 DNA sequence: TGTGCCAGCAGCTTCCAGCGGATTACAGATACGCAGTATTTT. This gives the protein CASSFQRITDTQYF.

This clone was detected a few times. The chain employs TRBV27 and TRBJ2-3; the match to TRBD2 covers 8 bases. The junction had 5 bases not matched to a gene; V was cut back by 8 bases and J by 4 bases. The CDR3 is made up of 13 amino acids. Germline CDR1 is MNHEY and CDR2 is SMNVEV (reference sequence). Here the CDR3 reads CASLGLASDTQYF. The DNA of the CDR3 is TGTGCCAGCCTTGGACTAGCATCAGATACGCAGTATTTT.

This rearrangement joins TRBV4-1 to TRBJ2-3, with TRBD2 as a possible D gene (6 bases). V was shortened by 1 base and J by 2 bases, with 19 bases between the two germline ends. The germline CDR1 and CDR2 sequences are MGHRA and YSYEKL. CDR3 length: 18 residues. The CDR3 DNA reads TGCGCCAGCAGCCAAGGCAGACTAGTTAGGCGGGACACAGATACGCAGTATTTT. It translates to CASSQGRLVRRDTDTQYF.

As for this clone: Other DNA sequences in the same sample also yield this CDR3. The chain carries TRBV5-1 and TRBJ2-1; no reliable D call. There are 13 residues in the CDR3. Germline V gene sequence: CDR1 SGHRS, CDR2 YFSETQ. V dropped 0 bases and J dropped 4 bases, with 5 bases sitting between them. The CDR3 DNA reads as TGCGCCAGCAGCTTGGATGGGTACAATGAGCAGTTCTTC. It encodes CASSLDGYNEQFF.

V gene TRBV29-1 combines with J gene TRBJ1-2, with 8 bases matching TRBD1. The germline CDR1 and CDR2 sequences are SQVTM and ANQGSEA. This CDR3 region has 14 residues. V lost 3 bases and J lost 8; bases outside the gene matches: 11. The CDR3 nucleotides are TGCAGCGTTGATGAGGGACAGGCTTGGGGCGGCTACACCTTC. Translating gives CSVDEGQAWGGYTF. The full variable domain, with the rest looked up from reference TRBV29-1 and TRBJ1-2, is SAVISQKPSRDICQRGTSLTIQCQVDSQVTMMFWYRQQPGQSLTLIATANQGSEATYESGFVIDKFPISRPNLTFSTLTVSNMSPEDSSIYLCSVDEGQAWGGYTFGSGTRLTVV.

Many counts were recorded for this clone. The CDR3 sequence is CASSGGRGEQFF. The CDR3 nucleotides read TGTGCCAGCAGCGGAGGGAGAGGGGAGCAGTTCTTC. The rearrangement uses TRBV6-4 and TRBJ2-1; possibly TRBD2 for D (6 bases). The CDR3 has 12 amino acids. Germline V gives CDR1 MRHNA, CDR2 SNTAGT. V dropped 6 bases and J dropped 10 bases, with 13 bases sitting between them.

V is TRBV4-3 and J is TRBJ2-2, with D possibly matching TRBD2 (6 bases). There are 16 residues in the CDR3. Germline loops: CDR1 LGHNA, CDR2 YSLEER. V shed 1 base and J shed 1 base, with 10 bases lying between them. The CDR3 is CASSQGLGGNTGELFF. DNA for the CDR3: TGCGCCAGCAGCCAAGGGCTGGGAGGGAACACCGGGGAGCTGTTTTTT.

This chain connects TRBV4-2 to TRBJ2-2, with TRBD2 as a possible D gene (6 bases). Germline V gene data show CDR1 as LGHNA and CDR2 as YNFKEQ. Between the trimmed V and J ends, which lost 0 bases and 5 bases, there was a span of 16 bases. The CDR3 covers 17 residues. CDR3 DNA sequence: TGTGCCAGCAGCCAAGATCTTTCGGGGGTGTGGACCGGGGAGCTGTTTTTT. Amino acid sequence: CASSQDLSGVWTGELFF.

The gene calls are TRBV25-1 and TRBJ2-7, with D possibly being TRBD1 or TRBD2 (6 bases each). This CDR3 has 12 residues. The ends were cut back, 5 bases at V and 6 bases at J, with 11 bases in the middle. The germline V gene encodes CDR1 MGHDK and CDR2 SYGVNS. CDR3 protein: CASSKGGLEQYF. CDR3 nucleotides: TGTGCCAGCAGTAAAGGGGGGCTCGAGCAGTACTTC.

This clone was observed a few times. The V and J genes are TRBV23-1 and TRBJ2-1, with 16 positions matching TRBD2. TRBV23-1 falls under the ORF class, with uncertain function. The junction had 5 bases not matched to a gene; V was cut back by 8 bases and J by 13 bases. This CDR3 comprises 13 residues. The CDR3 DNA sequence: TGCGCCAGCCCCGGGACTAGCGGGAGGGCCCAGTTCTTC. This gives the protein CASPGTSGRAQFF.

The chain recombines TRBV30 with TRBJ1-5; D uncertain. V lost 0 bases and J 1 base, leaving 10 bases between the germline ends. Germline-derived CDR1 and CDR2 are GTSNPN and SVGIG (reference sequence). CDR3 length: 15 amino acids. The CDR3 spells CAWSVVGTSNQPQHF. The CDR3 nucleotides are TGTGCCTGGAGTGTAGTGGGCACGAGCAATCAGCCCCAGCATTTT. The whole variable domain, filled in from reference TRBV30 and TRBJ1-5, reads SQTIHQWPATLVQPVGSPLSLECTVEGTSNPNLYWYRQAAGRGLQLLFYSVGIGQISSEVPQNLSASRPQDRQFILSSKKLLLSDSGFYLCAWSVVGTSNQPQHFGDGTRLSIL.

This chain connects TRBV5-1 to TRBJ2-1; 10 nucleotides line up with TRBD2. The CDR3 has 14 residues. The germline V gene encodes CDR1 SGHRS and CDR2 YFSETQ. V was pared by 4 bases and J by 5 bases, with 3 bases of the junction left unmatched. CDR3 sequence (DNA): TGCGCCAGCAGCAGCCTAGCGGGAGACAATGAGCAGTTCTTC. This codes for CASSSLAGDNEQFF.

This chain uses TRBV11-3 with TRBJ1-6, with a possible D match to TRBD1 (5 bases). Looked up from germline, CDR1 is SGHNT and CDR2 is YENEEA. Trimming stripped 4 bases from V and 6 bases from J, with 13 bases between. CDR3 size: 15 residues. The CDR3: CASSSGTAPNSPLHF. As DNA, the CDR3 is TGTGCCAGCAGCTCCGGGACGGCACCTAATTCACCCCTCCACTTT.

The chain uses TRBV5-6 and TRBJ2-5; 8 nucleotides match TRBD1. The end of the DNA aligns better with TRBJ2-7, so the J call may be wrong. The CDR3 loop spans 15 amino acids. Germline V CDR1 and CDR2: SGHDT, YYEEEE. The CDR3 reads CASSLAGTGIYEQYF. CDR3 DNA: TGTGCCAGCAGCTTGGCCGGGACAGGAATTTACGAGCAGTACTTC.

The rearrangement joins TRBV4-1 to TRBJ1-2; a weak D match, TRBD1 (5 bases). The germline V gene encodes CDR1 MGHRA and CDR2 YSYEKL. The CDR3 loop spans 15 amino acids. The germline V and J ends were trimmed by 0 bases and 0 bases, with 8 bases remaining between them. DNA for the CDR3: TGCGCCAGCAGCCAAGATAGGGACTCTAACTATGGCTACACCTTC. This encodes CASSQDRDSNYGYTF.

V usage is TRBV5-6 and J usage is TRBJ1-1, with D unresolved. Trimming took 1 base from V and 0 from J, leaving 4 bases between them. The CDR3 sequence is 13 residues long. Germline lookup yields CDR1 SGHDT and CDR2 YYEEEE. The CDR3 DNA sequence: TGTGCCAGCAGCTTGCAGCTGAACACTGAAGCTTTCTTT. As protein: CASSLQLNTEAFF.

Here the CDR3 reads CASSPHRGPSYEQYF. The CDR3 DNA sequence: TGTGCCAGCAGCCCTCACAGGGGTCCCTCCTACGAGCAGTACTTC. The gene calls are TRBV7-8 and TRBJ2-7, with 7 bases matching TRBD1. V shed 5 bases and J 0 bases; nucleotides not matched to a gene: 7. The CDR3 length is 15 residues. Germline lookup yields CDR1 SGHVS and CDR2 FQNEAQ.

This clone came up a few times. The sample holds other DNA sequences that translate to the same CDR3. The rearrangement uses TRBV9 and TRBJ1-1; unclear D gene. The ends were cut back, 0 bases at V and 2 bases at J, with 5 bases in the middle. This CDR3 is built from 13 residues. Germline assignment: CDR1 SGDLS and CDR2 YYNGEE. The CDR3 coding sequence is TGTGCCAGCAGCGTAGCCAGTAACACTGAAGCTTTCTTT. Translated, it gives CASSVASNTEAFF.

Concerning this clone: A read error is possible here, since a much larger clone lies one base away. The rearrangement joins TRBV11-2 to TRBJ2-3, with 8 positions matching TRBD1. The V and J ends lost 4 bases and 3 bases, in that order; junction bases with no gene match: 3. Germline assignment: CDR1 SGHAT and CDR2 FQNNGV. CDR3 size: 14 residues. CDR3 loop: CASSSGQETDTQYF. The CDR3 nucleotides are TGTGCCAGCAGCTCGGGACAGGAGACAGATACGCAGTATTTT. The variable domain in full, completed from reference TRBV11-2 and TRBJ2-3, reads EAGVAQSPRYKIIEKRQSVAFWCNPISGHATLYWYQQILGQGPKLLIQFQNNGVVDDSQLPKDRFSAERLKGVDSTLKIQPAKLEDSAVYLCASSSGQETDTQYFGPGTRLTVL.